What follows are 13 T cell receptor beta chains derived from one specimen sequenced in a study of cytomegalovirus exposure and HLA in healthy donors. Use of 60 Vbeta and 13 Jbeta primers characterized the PCR. Some clones are missing from TCRdb's copy, which holds only in-frame ones; the method was immunoSEQ multiplex PCR. The table shows some 120,000 clones, with around 84% occurring only once. The sample comprised PBMCs. The source is a woman aged 40 to 50 in good health and CMV-seronegative.

This clone has just a few counts. This sequence joins TRBV6-6 and TRBJ2-4, with 7 bases identical to TRBD1. J gave up 4 bases and V 2 bases, and 2 bases lay outside the gene matches. Per the germline V gene, CDR1 is MNHNY and CDR2 is SVGAGI (reference sequence). The CDR3 extends over 14 amino acids. CDR3 residues: CASSYGTAKNIQYF. Written as DNA, the CDR3 is TGTGCCAGCAGTTACGGGACAGCTAAAAACATTCAGTACTTC.

The rearrangement links TRBV6-5 to TRBJ2-3, with 9 bases fitting TRBD1. The CDR3 totals 14 residues. CDR1 and CDR2 from the germline V gene are MNHEY and SVGAGI. V shed 2 bases, J shed 7 bases, and the junction held 4 bases outside the gene matches. The chain's CDR3 is CASSYGTGRNTQYF. In DNA form, the CDR3 reads TGTGCCAGCAGTTACGGGACAGGGAGAAATACGCAGTATTTT.

The CDR3 DNA is TGTGCCAGCAGCCAAGAGGGGAACACCGGGGAGCTGTTTTTT. It translates to CASSQEGNTGELFF. This sequence joins TRBV2 and TRBJ2-2, with TRBD2 as a possible D gene (5 bases). The CDR3 covers 14 residues. CDR1 SNHLY and CDR2 FYNNEI come from the germline V gene. The V end was cut by 6 bases, the J end by 1 base, with 9 bases between.

This rearrangement joins TRBV9 to TRBJ2-5; D perhaps matches TRBD2 (7 bases). V was pared by 1 base and J by 5 bases, with 15 bases between. Germline assignment: CDR1 SGDLS and CDR2 YYNGEE. CDR3 length equals 15 residues. As DNA, the CDR3 is TGTGCCAGCAGCGTATTTGGGGGGGCGTTTGAGACCCAGTACTTC. Amino acids: CASSVFGGAFETQYF.

This clone has a handful of counts. The chain carries TRBV9 and TRBJ2-3; D gene ambiguous. V lost 4 bases to trimming and J lost 6 bases, with 9 bases between them. The CDR3 loop spans 12 amino acids. Germline V lookup: CDR1 SGDLS, CDR2 YYNGEE. The CDR3 reads CASSPLVDTQYF. The DNA of the CDR3 is TGTGCCAGCAGCCCCCTAGTCGATACGCAGTATTTT.

The rearrangement joins TRBV7-2 to TRBJ2-5; TRBD2 is a possible D gene (6 bases). With 3 bases removed from V and 2 bases from J, the gap between germline ends came to 10 bases. CDR1 is SGHTA and CDR2 is FQGNSA in the germline V gene. The CDR3 sequence is 14 residues long. CDR3: CASSFSGLQETQYF. The CDR3 coding sequence is TGTGCCAGCAGCTTTAGCGGATTACAAGAGACCCAGTACTTC.

The V and J genes are TRBV18 and TRBJ1-2, with D perhaps matching TRBD1 (5 bases). From germline, CDR1 is KGHSH and CDR2 LQKENI. The V end was cut by 0 bases, the J end by 0 bases, with 11 bases between. This CDR3 comprises 16 residues. CDR3 amino acids: CASSPPTALTNYGYTF. CDR3 DNA sequence: TGTGCCAGCTCACCACCGACAGCACTAACTAACTATGGCTACACCTTC.

The chain employs TRBV9 and TRBJ2-7; 7 positions match TRBD2. V lost 0 bases, J lost 0 bases, and 3 bases stayed unmatched. Per the germline V gene, CDR1 is SGDLS and CDR2 is YYNGEE. CDR3 length equals 15 residues. The CDR3 protein is CASSVGVAGSYEQYF. CDR3 nucleotide sequence: TGTGCCAGCAGCGTAGGGGTAGCGGGCTCCTACGAGCAGTACTTC. Full variable domain (remainder filled in from reference TRBV9 and TRBJ2-7): DSGVTQTPKHLITATGQRVTLRCSPRSGDLSVYWYQQSLDQGLQFLIQYYNGEERAKGNILERFSAQQFPDLHSELNLSSLELGDSALYFCASSVGVAGSYEQYFGPGTRLTVT.

The genes are TRBV7-9 and TRBJ2-7, with 8 nucleotides matching TRBD2. J was trimmed by 3 bases and V by 5 bases; bases with no gene match: 9. The germline V gene has CDR1 SEHNR and CDR2 FQNEAQ (reference sequence). The CDR3 is 15 residues long. CDR3 nucleotides: TGTGCCAGCAGCCAAGGCACTAGCGGTTACTACGAGCAGTACTTC. It is translated as CASSQGTSGYYEQYF. Supplemented by reference TRBV7-9 and TRBJ2-7, the full variable domain reads DTGVSQNPRHKITKRGQNVTFRCDPISEHNRLYWYRQTLGQGPEFLTYFQNEAQLEKSRLLSDRFSAERPKGSFSTLEIQRTEQGDSAMYLCASSQGTSGYYEQYFGPGTRLTVT.

J is TRBJ2-5 and V is TRBV4-2; 12 nucleotides align to TRBD2. Germline V lookup: CDR1 LGHNA, CDR2 YNFKEQ. Trimming removed 0 bases from V and 2 bases from J; junction bases left unmatched: 16. This CDR3 region has 21 residues. Here the CDR3 DNA reads TGTGCCAGCAGCCAAGATGGTCTAGCGGGAGGGATAGGAGGGAAACAAGAGACCCAGTACTTC. It yields the protein CASSQDGLAGGIGGKQETQYF.

V gene TRBV7-2 combines with J gene TRBJ1-1; no reliable D call. V was shortened by 5 bases and J by 1 base, with 8 bases between the two germline ends. The CDR3 spans 13 residues. From germline, CDR1 is SGHTA and CDR2 FQGNSA. CDR3 nucleotides: TGTGCCAGCAGCACTAGCGCGAACACTGAAGCTTTCTTT. Translation gives CASSTSANTEAFF.

To note about this clone: Germline is not matched at one junction end, which may reflect a read error. This rearrangement joins TRBV7-9 to TRBJ1-4; 7 positions agree with TRBD1. Germline assignment: CDR1 SEHNR and CDR2 FQNEAQ (reference sequence). There are 15 residues in the CDR3. The CDR3 loop reads CASSSFRGNNQKLFF. As DNA, the CDR3 is TGTGCCAGCAGCTCATTCAGGGGGAATAATCAAAAACTGTTTTTT.

The chain joins TRBV18 to TRBJ2-2; 7 bases line up with TRBD2. Trimming at V came to 4 bases and at J to 4 bases, leaving 9 bases not matched to a gene. Germline loops: CDR1 KGHSH, CDR2 LQKENI. The CDR3 contains 16 residues. The CDR3 DNA reads as TGTGCCAGCTCACAATCCCGACTAGCAGTCACCGGGGAGCTGTTTTTT. Its protein is CASSQSRLAVTGELFF.